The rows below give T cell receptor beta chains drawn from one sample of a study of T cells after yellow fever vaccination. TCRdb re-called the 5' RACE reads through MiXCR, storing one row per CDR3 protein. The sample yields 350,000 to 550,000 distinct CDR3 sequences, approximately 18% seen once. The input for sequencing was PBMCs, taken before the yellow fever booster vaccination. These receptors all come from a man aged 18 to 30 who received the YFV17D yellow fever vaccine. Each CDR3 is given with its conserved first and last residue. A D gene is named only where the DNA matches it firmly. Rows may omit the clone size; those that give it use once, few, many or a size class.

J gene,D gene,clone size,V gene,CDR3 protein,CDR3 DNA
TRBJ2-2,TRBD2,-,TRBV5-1,CASSLAQGGTGELFF,TGCGCCAGCAGCTTGGCCCAGGGAGGGACCGGGGAGCTGTTTTTT
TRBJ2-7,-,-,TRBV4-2,CASSQDTIYEQYF,TGTGCCAGCAGCCAAGATACAATCTACGAGCAGTACTTC
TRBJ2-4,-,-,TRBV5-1,CASSLAQEGTKNIQYF,TGCGCCAGCAGCTTGGCCCAGGAGGGGACCAAAAACATTCAGTACTTC
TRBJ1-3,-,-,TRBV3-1,CASSQARAGNTIYF,TGTGCCAGCAGCCAAGCGAGGGCTGGAAACACCATATATTTT
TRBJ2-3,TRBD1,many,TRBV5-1,CASSRDRATDTQYF,TGTGCCAGCAGTCGGGACAGGGCCACAGATACGCAGTATTTT
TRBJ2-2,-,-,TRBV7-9,CASSLPEVANTGELFF,TGTGCCAGCAGCCTGCCGGAGGTTGCGAACACCGGGGAGCTGTTTTTT
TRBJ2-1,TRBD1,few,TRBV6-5,CASSYSGQGYYEQFF,TGTGCCAGCAGTTACTCGGGACAGGGATACTATGAGCAGTTCTTC
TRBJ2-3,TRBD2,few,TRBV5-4,CASSLANGLAGGTDTQYF,TGTGCCAGCAGCTTGGCCAACGGTCTAGCGGGTGGCACAGATACGCAGTATTTT
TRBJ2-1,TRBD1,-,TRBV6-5,CASSHRGISEQFF,TGTGCCAGCAGCCACAGGGGGATCAGTGAGCAGTTCTTC
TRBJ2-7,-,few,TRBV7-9,CASSPSTGRHEQYF,TGTGCCAGCAGCCCATCGACAGGGAGGCACGAGCAGTACTTC
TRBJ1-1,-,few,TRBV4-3,CASSQDLALRTTEAFF,TGCGCCAGCAGCCAAGATCTCGCACTTAGAACCACTGAAGCTTTCTTT
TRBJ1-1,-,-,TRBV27,CASSLSPQTGAFF,TGTGCCAGCAGTTTATCTCCACAAACAGGGGCTTTCTTT
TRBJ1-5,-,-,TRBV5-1,CASSLTGNSNQPQHF,TGCGCCAGCAGCTTAACCGGGAATAGCAATCAGCCCCAGCATTTT
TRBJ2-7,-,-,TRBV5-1,CASSPGWDTYEQYF,TGCGCCAGCAGCCCGGGGTGGGACACCTACGAGCAGTACTTC
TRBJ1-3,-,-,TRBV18,CASSPLDTASGNTIYF,TGTGCCAGCTCACCACTCGACACAGCCTCTGGAAACACCATATATTTT
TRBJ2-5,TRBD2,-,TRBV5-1,CASSLSLRTSETQYF,TGCGCCAGCAGCTTGAGCCTACGGACTAGTGAGACCCAGTACTTC
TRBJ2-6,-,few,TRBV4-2,CASSQEGQRANVLTF,TGTGCCAGCAGCCAAGAAGGGCAGAGGGCCAACGTCCTGACTTTC
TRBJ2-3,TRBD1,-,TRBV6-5,CASRRTGGAADTQYF,TGTGCCAGCAGGCGTACAGGGGGCGCAGCAGATACGCAGTATTTT
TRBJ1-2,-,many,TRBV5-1,CASSLGRNYGYTF,TGTGCCAGCAGTTTGGGGAGGAACTATGGCTACACCTTC
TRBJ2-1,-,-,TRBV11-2,CASSYLAVTSYNEQFF,TGTGCCAGCAGCTACTTAGCGGTCACCTCCTACAATGAGCAGTTCTTC
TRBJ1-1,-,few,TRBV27,CASSSTGGGMNTEAFF,TGTGCCAGCAGTTCCACCGGGGGAGGCATGAACACTGAAGCTTTCTTT
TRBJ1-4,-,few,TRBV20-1,CSPLGGAELVEKLFF,TGCAGCCCCCTGGGGGGGGCGGAATTGGTTGAAAAACTGTTTTTT
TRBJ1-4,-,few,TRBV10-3,CAISVANEKLFF,TGTGCCATCAGTGTAGCTAATGAAAAACTGTTTTTT
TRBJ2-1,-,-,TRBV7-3,CASSLTLQGRGEQFF,TGTGCCAGCAGCTTAACGCTTCAGGGTCGGGGTGAGCAGTTCTTC
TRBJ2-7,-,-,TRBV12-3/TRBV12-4,CASSFSAGKDEQYF,TGTGCCAGCAGTTTTTCGGCAGGGAAGGACGAGCAGTACTTC
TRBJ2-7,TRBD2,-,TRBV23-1,CASTLEGRGETYEQYF,TGCGCCAGCACTCTGGAAGGGCGGGGGGAGACCTACGAGCAGTACTTC
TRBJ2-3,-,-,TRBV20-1,CSARERWGGVDTQYF,TGCAGTGCTAGAGAACGTTGGGGAGGCGTGGATACGCAGTATTTT
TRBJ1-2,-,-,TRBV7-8,CASSLGPANDYGYTF,TGTGCCAGCAGCTTAGGTCCAGCCAACGACTATGGCTACACCTTC
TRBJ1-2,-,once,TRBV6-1,CASVGASYTF,TGTGCCAGCGTGGGGGCAAGCTACACCTTC
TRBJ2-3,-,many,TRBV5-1,CASSLGVSSTDTQYF,TGCGCCAGCAGCTTAGGAGTGTCTAGCACAGATACGCAGTATTTT
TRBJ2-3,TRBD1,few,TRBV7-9,CASSFPRTGTTDTQYF,TGTGCCAGCAGCTTCCCCCGGACAGGTACCACAGATACGCAGTATTTT
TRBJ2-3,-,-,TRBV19,CASRSNRDTQYF,TGTGCCAGTAGGAGCAATCGAGATACGCAGTATTTT
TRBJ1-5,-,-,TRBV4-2,CASSQEVGGTQPQHF,TGTGCCAGCAGCCAAGAAGTCGGGGGTACCCAGCCCCAGCATTTT
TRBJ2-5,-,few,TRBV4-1,CASSQEDSGGQYQETQYF,TGCGCCAGCAGCCAAGAAGACAGCGGGGGACAGTACCAAGAGACCCAGTACTTC
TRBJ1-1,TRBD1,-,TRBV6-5,CASSGLATGGIKAFF,TGTGCCAGCAGTGGTCTAGCGACAGGGGGCATAAAAGCTTTCTTT
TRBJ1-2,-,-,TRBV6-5,CASSAGSFYGYTF,TGTGCCAGCAGTGCTGGGTCATTTTATGGCTACACCTTC
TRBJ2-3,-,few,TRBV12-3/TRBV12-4,CASGHGADTQYF,TGTGCCAGCGGACATGGGGCAGATACGCAGTATTTT
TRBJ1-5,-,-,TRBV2,CASSEQQGSNQPQHF,TGTGCCAGCAGTGAGCAACAGGGTAGCAATCAGCCCCAGCATTTT
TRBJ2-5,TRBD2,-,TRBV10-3,CAISESGVAGEETQYF,TGTGCCATCAGTGAGTCGGGGGTAGCGGGGGAAGAGACCCAGTACTTC
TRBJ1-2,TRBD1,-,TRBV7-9,CASAERGTGPYGYTF,TGTGCCAGCGCTGAGCGAGGGACAGGTCCATATGGCTACACCTTC
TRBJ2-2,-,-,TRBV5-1,CASEGGLLTGELFF,TGCGCCAGCGAGGGGGGACTACTCACCGGGGAGCTGTTTTTT